The entry below describes one TCR beta chain. This entry is derived from a study of blood T cell repertoires in COVID-19. Turning to the study itself: From the United States, Italy and Spain came samples of acute and convalescent COVID-19.

The table came from immunoSEQ multiplex PCR; TCRdb's copy has only in-frame clones and leaves some out. The sample holds more than 250,000 clones, around 83% seen once. CDR1 and CDR2 (germline): SGHRS, YFSETQ. The CDR3 runs to 12 residues. The V end was cut by 0 bases, the J end by 4 bases, with 5 bases between. The source material was peripheral blood. The V and J genes are TRBV5-1 and TRBJ2-7; D unclear. The origin of this receptor is a man in his late teens or twenties with active or convalescent COVID-19. The CDR3 nucleotides are TGCGCCAGCAGCTTGGACAAGTACGAGCAGTACTTC. This translates into CASSLDKYEQYF.